This T cell receptor beta chain is from a study of CXCR3-negative and CXCR3-positive naive CD8 T cells. Regarding the study as a whole: Across naive subsets, surface CD5 expression was comparable, and TCR strength was inferred from properties of the TRB CDR3. Naive cells that were CXCR3-positive had more hydrophobic TRB CDR3s (compared with CXCR3-negative naive cells).

Libraries were UMI-labeled 5' RACE TRB cDNA. TCRdb reprocessed the 5' RACE reads, keeping one entry per CDR3 protein, no DNA. Its listing shows more than 65,000 distinct CDR3 sequences. Regarding this clonotype: Its antigen is undetermined.

A CD45RO-CCR7+CD27+CD95- phenotype identified naive CD8+ T cells. The CDR3 spans 14 residues. CDR1 and CDR2 from the germline V gene are MGHRA and YSYEKL. The sample was naive CXCR3- CD8+ T cells from blood. The subset is: CD45RO-CCR7+CD27+CD95- naive CD8+ T cells lacking CXCR3 (TNR3-). The TCR sequence derives from a human donor in good health. Some clones in this sample may be carry-over from other donors' samples. V usage is TRBV4-1 and J usage is TRBJ1-1; the TCRdb call, TRBD1, lacks DNA for checking. Here the CDR3 reads CASSLAQANTEAFF.